This TCR beta chain came from a study of T-cell reconstitution after alpha-beta-depleted transplantation in children. Unique molecular identifiers featured in how the TCRbeta library was prepared. TCRdb analysed the PCR reads with MiXCR anew, one entry per CDR3 protein. In the table there are about 460,000 distinct CDR3 sequences, about an eighth of which are singletons. This CDR3 has 15 residues. The V and J ends lost 5 bases and 1 base respectively, with 13 bases between them. The sample was PBMCs, mostly from graft donor cells, taken 180 days after TCRalphabeta/CD19-depleted stem cell transplant. The V and J genes are TRBV12-3 or TRBV12-4 and TRBJ2-3; a possible D gene is TRBD2 (6 bases). This sequence originates from a female patient between 2 and 15 years old who had a stem cell transplant for aplastic anemia, so the T cells may come from the graft donor. The CDR3 DNA follows: TGTGCCAGCAGTCCCGGAGGGGCCCGCACAGATACGCAGTATTTT. Translation: CASSPGGARTDTQYF.